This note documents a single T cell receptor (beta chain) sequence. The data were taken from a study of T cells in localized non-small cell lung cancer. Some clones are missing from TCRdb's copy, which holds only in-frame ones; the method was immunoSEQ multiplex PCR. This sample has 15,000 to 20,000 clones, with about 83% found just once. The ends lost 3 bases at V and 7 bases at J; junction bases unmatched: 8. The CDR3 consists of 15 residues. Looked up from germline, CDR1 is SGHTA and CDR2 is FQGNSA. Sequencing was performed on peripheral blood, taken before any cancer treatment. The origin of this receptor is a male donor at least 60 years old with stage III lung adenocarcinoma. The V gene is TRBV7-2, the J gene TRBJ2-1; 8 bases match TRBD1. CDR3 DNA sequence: TGTGCCAGCAGCTTCAGACAGGGGTTAAGGAATGAGCAGTTCTTC. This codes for CASSFRQGLRNEQFF.